The 20 T cell receptor beta chains in this list originate from one sample, sequenced in a study of shared clonotypes between healthy human individuals. CD45RO-negative CD8 cells positively selected for CCR7 made up the naive population, which excluded terminally differentiated effector memory CD45RA+ cells. The data were produced by immunoSEQ multiplex PCR, yet TCRdb's version contains in-frame clones alone and is incomplete. Of under 700,000 clones in the sample, 90% to 95% were seen once. Sequencing used naive CD8+ T cells sorted from blood. Receptors originate from a woman under 40 in good health.

This chain connects TRBV30 to TRBJ1-6, with D perhaps matching TRBD1 (5 bases). CDR1 and CDR2 from the germline V gene are GTSNPN and SVGIG (reference sequence). V was cut by 4 bases and J by 7 bases, with 14 bases left in between. The CDR3 loop spans 14 amino acids. The CDR3: CAWTHGWGNSPLHF. The CDR3 nucleotides are TGTGCCTGGACCCACGGGTGGGGGAATTCACCCCTCCACTTT.

This chain uses TRBV5-5 with TRBJ2-7; D might be TRBD2 (6 bases). The germline V gene has CDR1 SGHKS and CDR2 YYEKEE (reference sequence). The CDR3 consists of 16 residues. Trimming took 4 bases from V and 4 from J, leaving 21 bases between them. CDR3: CASSPPIRGIDYEQYF. The CDR3 coding sequence is TGTGCCAGCAGCCCACCAATCCGGGGGATAGATTACGAGCAGTACTTC.

Concerning this clone itself: The sample carries other DNA sequences with the same CDR3. This chain connects TRBV7-9 to TRBJ2-7; D remains ambiguous. This CDR3 comprises 11 residues. Germline V gives CDR1 SEHNR, CDR2 FQNEAQ (reference sequence). Trimming shortened V by 5 bases and J by 3 bases, and 5 bases separated the two germline ends. The CDR3 region is CASSLNYEQYF. CDR3 in DNA: TGTGCCAGCAGCCTAAACTACGAGCAGTACTTC.

CDR3 coding DNA: TGTGCCAGTAGTATGGTCGGTTACGAGCAGTACTTC. It translates to CASSMVGYEQYF. The chain recombines TRBV19 with TRBJ2-5; D unclear. The closer fit of TRBJ2-7 to the DNA end suggests the J call may be wrong. The germline gives CDR1 LNHDA, CDR2 SQIVND (reference sequence). The CDR3 loop spans 12 amino acids.

The chain links TRBV11-2 to TRBJ2-2; maybe TRBD2 (7 bases). This CDR3 region has 17 residues. Trimming left V 3 bases short and J 4 bases short, with 18 bases between. Germline loops: CDR1 SGHAT, CDR2 FQNNGV. As DNA, the CDR3 is TGTGCCAGCAGCTTTACTGAGCGGGGAGGGGGCACCGGGGAGCTGTTTTTT. It codes for CASSFTERGGGTGELFF.

The chain joins TRBV2 to TRBJ2-7, with 10 bases matching TRBD1. The CDR3 consists of 15 residues. The V gene's germline CDR1 is SNHLY and CDR2 FYNNEI. The junction had 6 bases not matched to a gene; V was cut back by 4 bases and J by 3 bases. The CDR3 nucleotides are TGTGCCAGCAGTGCGCCAGGACAGGGGGACTACGAGCAGTACTTC. This encodes CASSAPGQGDYEQYF.

For this clone: Other DNA sequences in the sample encode the same CDR3. The V and J genes are TRBV27 and TRBJ1-1; D remains ambiguous. Germline-derived CDR1 and CDR2 are MNHEY and SMNVEV (reference sequence). This CDR3 has 14 residues. V shed 3 bases and J shed 0 bases, with 8 bases lying between them. CDR3 coding DNA: TGTGCCAGCAGTTTGCTGGGAATGAACACTGAAGCTTTCTTT. This gives the protein CASSLLGMNTEAFF.

The chain couples TRBV7-6 to TRBJ1-1; D gene unclear. Germline CDR1 and CDR2: SGHVS and FNYEAQ. Trimming took 4 bases from V and 4 from J, leaving 22 bases between them. The CDR3 sequence is 17 residues long. The CDR3 DNA is TGTGCCAGCAGCTACCCCCCGGGGTGGGGATCTACCACTGAAGCTTTCTTT. Its translation: CASSYPPGWGSTTEAFF.

On this clone: At the DNA level, this CDR3 is encoded by other sequences in the same sample as well. The V and J genes are TRBV6-1 and TRBJ2-7; a weak D match, TRBD1 (6 bases). From germline, CDR1 is MNHNS and CDR2 SASEGT. V gave up 4 bases and J gave up 3 bases, with 10 bases separating them. CDR3 size: 13 residues. The CDR3 protein is CASSAGQSYEQYF. The DNA of the CDR3 is TGTGCCAGCAGTGCCGGACAGAGCTACGAGCAGTACTTC.

With regard to this clone: Other DNA variants within this sample encode the same CDR3. The chain is built from TRBV5-4 and TRBJ2-7; 9 bases fit TRBD2. CDR3 size: 14 residues. In germline, CDR1 is SGHNT, CDR2 YYREEE (reference sequence). Trimming cost V 2 bases and J 0 bases; bases outside gene matches: 0. CDR3 sequence: CASSFSGSSYEQYF. CDR3 coding DNA: TGTGCCAGCAGCTTTAGCGGGAGCTCCTACGAGCAGTACTTC.

This rearrangement joins TRBV7-6 to TRBJ1-1, with 7 bases identical to TRBD1. This CDR3 contains 16 residues. J gave up 13 bases and V 3 bases, and 20 bases lay outside the gene matches. Germline V CDR1 and CDR2: SGHVS, FNYEAQ. In DNA, the CDR3 is TGTGCCAGCAGCTTGTCCTCCCCCTTCTCGGACAGGTTTATTTTCTTT. Translation gives CASSLSSPFSDRFIFF. Using reference TRBV7-6 and TRBJ1-1 for the parts outside the CDR3, the full variable domain is GAGVSQSPRYKVTKRGQDVALRCDPISGHVSLYWYRQALGQGPEFLTYFNYEAQQDKSGLPNDRFSAERPEGSISTLTIQRTEQRDSAMYRCASSLSSPFSDRFIFFGQGTRLTVV.

V and J are TRBV28 and TRBJ2-7, with 9 bases fitting TRBD1. V gave up 6 bases and J gave up 2 bases; unmatched junction bases: 5. Per the germline V gene, CDR1 is MDHEN and CDR2 is SYDVKM. The CDR3 length is 14 residues. CDR3 in amino acids: CASRGQGLTYEQYF. The DNA of the CDR3 is TGTGCCAGCAGGGGACAGGGCTTAACCTACGAGCAGTACTTC.

The chain links TRBV6-6 to TRBJ1-2, with D perhaps matching TRBD1 (5 bases). The V end lost 5 bases, the J end lost 4 bases, and 11 bases lay between the germline ends. The V gene's germline CDR1 is MNHNY and CDR2 SVGAGI (reference sequence). The CDR3 runs to 13 residues. DNA for the CDR3: TGTGCCAGCAGTCCCGGGACCTCCTATGGCTACACCTTC. It codes for CASSPGTSYGYTF.

The V gene is TRBV27, the J gene TRBJ2-4, with 7 nucleotides matching TRBD1. Germline trimming cut 2 bases from V and 3 bases from J; bases unmatched to any gene: 1. Germline V gives CDR1 MNHEY, CDR2 SMNVEV (reference sequence). This CDR3 is built from 14 residues. CDR3 sequence: CASSLPGGKNIQYF. CDR3 sequence (DNA): TGTGCCAGCAGTTTACCAGGGGGCAAAAACATTCAGTACTTC.

The V call is TRBV5-6, the J call TRBJ1-4; D is ambiguous. The V gene's germline CDR1 is SGHDT and CDR2 YYEEEE. Trimming left V 3 bases short and J 6 bases short, with 6 bases between. There are 12 residues in the CDR3. CDR3 sequence: CASSWEDEKLFF. The CDR3 bases are TGTGCCAGCAGCTGGGAGGATGAAAAACTGTTTTTT.

The V call is TRBV15, the J call TRBJ2-3; 7 bases map to TRBD1. The V gene's germline CDR1 is LNHNV and CDR2 YYDKDF (reference sequence). CDR3 length: 14 amino acids. Trimming at V came to 5 bases and at J to 5 bases, leaving 7 bases not matched to a gene. DNA for the CDR3: TGTGCCACCAGCGGAGGCCAGGGGGTAGATACGCAGTATTTT. It yields the protein CATSGGQGVDTQYF.

The chain joins TRBV28 to TRBJ2-7, with D tentatively TRBD1 (5 bases). CDR1 and CDR2 (germline): MDHEN, SYDVKM. The CDR3 extends over 15 amino acids. V was pared by 8 bases and J by 0 bases, with 17 bases between. DNA of the CDR3: TGTGCCAGCCGTACCCCAACAGGCACCTCCTACGAGCAGTACTTC. Protein sequence: CASRTPTGTSYEQYF.

With regard to this clone: This same CDR3 is encoded by further DNA sequences in the sample. J is TRBJ2-3 and V is TRBV9; D uncertain. V dropped 3 bases and J dropped 4 bases, with 3 bases sitting between them. The germline CDR1 and CDR2 sequences are SGDLS and YYNGEE. The CDR3 is 11 amino acids. The CDR3 sequence is CASSAADTQYF. The CDR3 nucleotides read TGTGCCAGCAGCGCCGCAGATACGCAGTATTTT.

The gene calls are TRBV19 and TRBJ1-1; D not resolved. This CDR3 has 13 amino acids. V shed 6 bases and J shed 11 bases, with 19 bases lying between them. The germline V gene has CDR1 LNHDA and CDR2 SQIVND (reference sequence). CDR3: CASRTEEGLEAFF. The CDR3 DNA reads TGTGCCAGTAGGACCGAGGAGGGTCTCGAGGCTTTCTTT.

The chain carries TRBV27 and TRBJ2-5; D might be TRBD1 (6 bases). The J call is uncertain, as TRBJ2-7 better fits the DNA end. The CDR3 is 14 amino acids. Germline lookup yields CDR1 MNHEY and CDR2 SMNVEV (reference sequence). This CDR3 reads CASSFVGGAYEQYF. Here the CDR3 DNA reads TGTGCCAGCAGTTTTGTTGGGGGCGCCTACGAGCAGTACTTC.